This T cell receptor (beta chain) was documented in a study of blood T cell repertoires in COVID-19. Study-wide context: Sample material is recorded as cDNA or gDNA derived from T cells, B-cell-depleted T cells, or PBMCs.

Original processing methods: For nucleated cells, counts were estimated from reference gene primer amplification. Profiling relied on immunoSEQ multiplex PCR, and the TCRdb table lists in-frame clones only, not all of them. From that table come the V and J calls and clone size; the DNA was used to work out D and trimming. The repertoire consists of nearly 350,000 clones, with about 90% occurring once and the leading ten covering roughly 1%. This CDR3 is built from 16 residues. CDR1 is KGHDR, CDR2 SFDVKD, per germline. The trim removed 4 bases at V and 5 bases at J, leaving 8 bases unmatched. Cohort placement rested on clinical history that participants reported themselves. Recovered participants had two consecutive negative NP/OP PCR tests, healthcare professional clearance, or symptom resolution.

The sequenced sample was PBMCs or T cells enriched from blood (not recorded which). The V call is TRBV24-1, the J call TRBJ2-2; TRBD1 matches at 8 bases. This TCR was recovered from a woman younger than 45 who had recovered from COVID-19. CDR3 nucleotide sequence: TGTGCCACCAGTGAACAGACAGGGGAAAATACCGGGGAGCTGTTTTTT. It is translated as CATSEQTGENTGELFF.